The rows below give T cell receptor beta chains drawn from one sample of a study of T cell responses to AZD1222 COVID-19 vaccine. Clones were sequenced by immunoSEQ multiplex PCR, and TCRdb holds only the in-frame ones, with some missing. Among 100,000 to 150,000 clones, 89% were seen once, and the ten largest hold 5% to 7.5%. The sequences come from peripheral blood, collected on day 0 of AZD1222 vaccination. These receptors were collected from an adult in good health. Both conserved end residues are part of each CDR3. Each record gives: D gene, clone size, J gene, V gene, CDR3 protein, CDR3 DNA. A D gene is named only where the DNA matches it firmly. Size tells how often a clone was seen (once, few, many) or the class of an expanded clone, and some rows leave it out.

D gene: NA; clone size: NA; J gene: TRBJ1-1; V gene: TRBV28; CDR3 protein: CASSLHRGSMNTEAFF; CDR3 DNA: TGTGCCAGCAGTCTGCACCGAGGCAGCATGAACACTGAAGCTTTCTTT
D gene: TRBD1; clone size: NA; J gene: TRBJ1-1; V gene: TRBV7-2; CDR3 protein: CASRKGGGTEAFF; CDR3 DNA: TGTGCCAGCAGGAAAGGGGGCGGCACTGAAGCTTTCTTT
D gene: NA; clone size: NA; J gene: TRBJ2-2; V gene: TRBV3-1/TRBV3-2; CDR3 protein: CASSQAEVGELFF; CDR3 DNA: TGTGCCAGCAGCCAAGCGGAAGTCGGGGAGCTGTTTTTT
D gene: NA; clone size: once; J gene: TRBJ2-3; V gene: TRBV30; CDR3 protein: CAWSVRGDTQYF; CDR3 DNA: TGTGCCTGGAGTGTACGGGGAGATACGCAGTATTTT
D gene: NA; clone size: NA; J gene: TRBJ1-1; V gene: TRBV11-1; CDR3 protein: CASSLDRGLNTEAFF; CDR3 DNA: TGTGCCAGCAGCCTGGACCGGGGGCTGAACACTGAAGCTTTCTTT
D gene: NA; clone size: NA; J gene: TRBJ1-5; V gene: TRBV19; CDR3 protein: CASSIVGRDQPQHF; CDR3 DNA: TGTGCCAGTAGTATAGTCGGCAGGGATCAGCCCCAGCATTTT
D gene: NA; clone size: once; J gene: TRBJ2-5; V gene: TRBV30; CDR3 protein: CAWSVGISETQYF; CDR3 DNA: TGTGCCTGGAGTGTAGGGATCTCGGAGACCCAGTACTTC
D gene: NA; clone size: NA; J gene: TRBJ1-5; V gene: TRBV6-5; CDR3 protein: CASSWGNQPQHF; CDR3 DNA: TGTGCCAGCAGCTGGGGCAACCAGCCCCAGCATTTT
D gene: NA; clone size: NA; J gene: TRBJ2-7; V gene: TRBV27; CDR3 protein: CASSHRDRVYEQYF; CDR3 DNA: TGTGCCAGCAGTCATCGGGATCGGGTCTACGAGCAGTACTTC
D gene: NA; clone size: NA; J gene: TRBJ2-1; V gene: TRBV28; CDR3 protein: CASSLQAREQFF; CDR3 DNA: TGTGCCAGCAGTCTTCAAGCGCGGGAGCAGTTCTTC
D gene: NA; clone size: NA; J gene: TRBJ2-7; V gene: TRBV19; CDR3 protein: CASSTGGYEQYF; CDR3 DNA: TGTGCCAGTAGTACCGGGGGATACGAGCAGTACTTC
D gene: NA; clone size: NA; J gene: TRBJ1-1; V gene: TRBV6-6; CDR3 protein: CASSLGEPEAFF; CDR3 DNA: TGTGCCAGCTCCCTCGGGGAGCCTGAAGCTTTCTTT
D gene: NA; clone size: NA; J gene: TRBJ2-3; V gene: TRBV3-1/TRBV3-2; CDR3 protein: CASSQDRGARDTQYF; CDR3 DNA: TGTGCCAGCAGCCAAGACCGGGGGGCGAGGGATACGCAGTATTTT
D gene: NA; clone size: NA; J gene: TRBJ1-6; V gene: TRBV11-2; CDR3 protein: CASSSGVDNSPLHF; CDR3 DNA: TGTGCCAGCAGCTCAGGTGTTGATAATTCACCCCTCCACTTT
D gene: NA; clone size: NA; J gene: TRBJ2-1; V gene: TRBV9; CDR3 protein: CASSPGASPYNEQFF; CDR3 DNA: TGTGCCAGCAGCCCCGGGGCCAGCCCCTACAATGAGCAGTTCTTC
D gene: NA; clone size: NA; J gene: TRBJ1-4; V gene: TRBV6-9; CDR3 protein: CASIQAWEKLFF; CDR3 DNA: TGTGCCAGCATTCAGGCGTGGGAAAAACTGTTTTTT
D gene: NA; clone size: NA; J gene: TRBJ1-1; V gene: TRBV3-1/TRBV3-2; CDR3 protein: CASRYAGTLNTEAFF; CDR3 DNA: TGTGCCAGCAGATACGCCGGGACACTGAACACTGAAGCTTTCTTT
D gene: NA; clone size: NA; J gene: TRBJ1-2; V gene: TRBV7-3; CDR3 protein: CASSLGPTTVNYGYTF; CDR3 DNA: TGTGCCAGCAGCTTAGGCCCGACGACAGTAAACTATGGCTACACCTTC
D gene: NA; clone size: NA; J gene: TRBJ1-2; V gene: TRBV7-2; CDR3 protein: CASSLGSGRGYTF; CDR3 DNA: TGTGCCAGCAGCTTAGGGTCAGGTCGGGGCTACACCTTC
D gene: NA; clone size: NA; J gene: TRBJ2-7; V gene: TRBV2; CDR3 protein: CASSDVGPVSYEQYF; CDR3 DNA: TGTGCCAGCAGTGACGTAGGGCCTGTCTCCTACGAGCAGTACTTC
D gene: NA; clone size: few; J gene: TRBJ1-1; V gene: TRBV27; CDR3 protein: CASSSPRDGTEAFF; CDR3 DNA: TGTGCCAGCAGCTCTCCCCGGGACGGCACTGAAGCTTTCTTT
D gene: NA; clone size: NA; J gene: TRBJ2-7; V gene: TRBV7-2; CDR3 protein: CASSLAPRSSYEQYF; CDR3 DNA: TGTGCCAGCAGCTTAGCCCCGAGAAGCTCCTACGAGCAGTACTTC
D gene: NA; clone size: NA; J gene: TRBJ2-7; V gene: TRBV7-2; CDR3 protein: CASTLDSSSYEQYF; CDR3 DNA: TGTGCCAGCACTCTGGACAGTTCCTCTTACGAGCAGTACTTC
D gene: NA; clone size: NA; J gene: TRBJ1-1; V gene: TRBV2; CDR3 protein: CASSVGENTEAFF; CDR3 DNA: TGTGCCAGCAGTGTCGGGGAAAACACTGAAGCTTTCTTT
D gene: TRBD1; clone size: once; J gene: TRBJ1-3; V gene: TRBV4-2; CDR3 protein: CASSQGESGRNTIYF; CDR3 DNA: TGTGCCAGCAGTCAGGGGGAGTCAGGCAGAAACACCATATATTTT
D gene: NA; clone size: NA; J gene: TRBJ1-5; V gene: TRBV25-1; CDR3 protein: CASSMDSYQPQHF; CDR3 DNA: TGTGCCAGCTCAATGGACAGCTATCAGCCCCAGCATTTT
D gene: NA; clone size: NA; J gene: TRBJ1-2; V gene: TRBV27; CDR3 protein: CASSRTPGGSYGYTF; CDR3 DNA: TGTGCCAGCAGTCGGACACCGGGGGGCTCCTATGGCTACACCTTC
D gene: TRBD1; clone size: NA; J gene: TRBJ2-7; V gene: TRBV18; CDR3 protein: CASSQGQGLSYEQYF; CDR3 DNA: TGTGCCAGCTCACAGGGACAGGGGCTTTCCTACGAGCAGTACTTC
D gene: TRBD1; clone size: NA; J gene: TRBJ1-6; V gene: TRBV5-6; CDR3 protein: CASSSGQEYNSPLHF; CDR3 DNA: TGTGCCAGCAGCAGCGGACAGGAATATAATTCACCCCTCCACTTT
D gene: NA; clone size: NA; J gene: TRBJ2-7; V gene: TRBV7-2; CDR3 protein: CASSPGDREQYF; CDR3 DNA: TGTGCCAGCAGCCCCGGGGACCGCGAGCAGTACTTC
D gene: NA; clone size: once; J gene: TRBJ1-2; V gene: TRBV9; CDR3 protein: CANSRTDYNYGYTF; CDR3 DNA: TGTGCCAATTCGCGGACAGACTACAACTATGGCTACACCTTC
D gene: TRBD1; clone size: once; J gene: TRBJ1-6; V gene: TRBV10-2; CDR3 protein: CASSQTGGSPLHF; CDR3 DNA: TGCGCCAGCAGCCAGACAGGGGGATCACCCCTCCACTTT
D gene: NA; clone size: NA; J gene: TRBJ1-6; V gene: TRBV3-1/TRBV3-2; CDR3 protein: CASSPTGGVGSPLHF; CDR3 DNA: TGTGCCAGCAGCCCAACAGGTGGGGTGGGTTCACCCCTCCACTTT
D gene: NA; clone size: NA; J gene: TRBJ1-1; V gene: TRBV7-9; CDR3 protein: CASSWGMNTEAFF; CDR3 DNA: TGTGCCAGCAGCTGGGGGATGAACACTGAAGCTTTCTTT
D gene: TRBD1; clone size: NA; J gene: TRBJ2-7; V gene: TRBV11-2; CDR3 protein: CASSPRRTGGGYEQYF; CDR3 DNA: TGTGCCAGCAGCCCACGGAGGACAGGGGGCGGTTACGAGCAGTACTTC
D gene: NA; clone size: NA; J gene: TRBJ1-1; V gene: TRBV18; CDR3 protein: CASSPAGATEAFF; CDR3 DNA: TGTGCCAGCTCACCAGCCGGGGCCACTGAAGCTTTCTTT
D gene: NA; clone size: once; J gene: TRBJ1-3; V gene: TRBV4-1; CDR3 protein: CASSQVWQSGNTIYF; CDR3 DNA: TGCGCCAGCAGCCAAGTGTGGCAAAGTGGAAACACCATATATTTT
D gene: NA; clone size: NA; J gene: TRBJ1-4; V gene: TRBV5-6; CDR3 protein: CASSLEVGDEKLFF; CDR3 DNA: TGTGCCAGCAGCTTGGAAGTTGGGGATGAAAAACTGTTTTTT
D gene: NA; clone size: NA; J gene: TRBJ1-1; V gene: TRBV30; CDR3 protein: CAWTTRAGTEAFF; CDR3 DNA: TGTGCCTGGACCACCCGCGCGGGGACTGAAGCTTTCTTT
D gene: NA; clone size: NA; J gene: TRBJ2-1; V gene: TRBV19; CDR3 protein: CASSISSGVSGNEQFF; CDR3 DNA: TGTGCCAGTAGTATCTCTTCAGGGGTGTCGGGTAATGAGCAGTTCTTC
D gene: NA; clone size: once; J gene: TRBJ2-7; V gene: TRBV5-6; CDR3 protein: CASSPIDNYEQYF; CDR3 DNA: TGTGCCAGCAGCCCGATCGACAACTACGAGCAGTACTTC
D gene: NA; clone size: NA; J gene: TRBJ1-1; V gene: TRBV12-3/TRBV12-4; CDR3 protein: CASSWTAVAEAFF; CDR3 DNA: TGTGCCAGCAGTTGGACAGCAGTGGCTGAAGCTTTCTTT
D gene: NA; clone size: NA; J gene: TRBJ2-2; V gene: TRBV10-3; CDR3 protein: CAISLTGRTGELFF; CDR3 DNA: TGTGCCATCAGTCTAACTGGGAGAACCGGGGAGCTGTTTTTT
D gene: NA; clone size: NA; J gene: TRBJ2-2; V gene: TRBV5-4; CDR3 protein: CASLSGGGTGELFF; CDR3 DNA: TGTGCCAGCCTCTCTGGAGGGGGCACCGGGGAGCTGTTTTTT
D gene: TRBD1; clone size: NA; J gene: TRBJ1-1; V gene: TRBV12-3/TRBV12-4; CDR3 protein: CASSASGGTEAFF; CDR3 DNA: TGTGCCAGCAGCGCCTCAGGGGGCACTGAAGCTTTCTTT
D gene: TRBD1; clone size: NA; J gene: TRBJ1-5; V gene: TRBV2; CDR3 protein: CASSAQDRGQPQHF; CDR3 DNA: TGTGCCAGCAGTGCTCAAGACAGGGGGCAGCCCCAGCATTTT
D gene: NA; clone size: NA; J gene: TRBJ1-1; V gene: TRBV3-1/TRBV3-2; CDR3 protein: CASSQAPRMNTEAFF; CDR3 DNA: TGTGCCAGCAGCCAAGCTCCAAGGATGAACACTGAAGCTTTCTTT
D gene: NA; clone size: NA; J gene: TRBJ1-5; V gene: TRBV19; CDR3 protein: CAANDQPQHF; CDR3 DNA: TGTGCCGCGAATGATCAGCCCCAGCATTTT
D gene: TRBD1; clone size: NA; J gene: TRBJ1-1; V gene: TRBV6-5; CDR3 protein: CASSRGGAGVTEAFF; CDR3 DNA: TGTGCCAGCAGCAGGGGGGGAGCAGGGGTGACTGAAGCTTTCTTT
D gene: TRBD2; clone size: NA; J gene: TRBJ2-7; V gene: TRBV18; CDR3 protein: CASSLGVAGNSYEQYF; CDR3 DNA: TGTGCCAGCTCCCTAGGAGTAGCGGGGAACTCCTACGAGCAGTACTTC
D gene: TRBD2; clone size: NA; J gene: TRBJ2-1; V gene: TRBV7-6; CDR3 protein: CASSLGLAGVYNEQFF; CDR3 DNA: TGTGCCAGCAGCTTGGGACTAGCGGGGGTATACAATGAGCAGTTCTTC